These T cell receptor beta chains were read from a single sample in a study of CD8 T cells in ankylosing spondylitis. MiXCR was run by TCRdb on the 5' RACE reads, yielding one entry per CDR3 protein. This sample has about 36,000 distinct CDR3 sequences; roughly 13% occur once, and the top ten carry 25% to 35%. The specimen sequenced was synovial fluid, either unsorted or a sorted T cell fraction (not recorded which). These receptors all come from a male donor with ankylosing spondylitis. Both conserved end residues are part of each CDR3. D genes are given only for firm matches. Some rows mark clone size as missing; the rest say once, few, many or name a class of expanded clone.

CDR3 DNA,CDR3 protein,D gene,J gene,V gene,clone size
TGTGCCACCAGTGCCGCTAGCGGGTGGGAGGGCACAGATACGCAGTATTTT,CATSAASGWEGTDTQYF,TRBD2,TRBJ2-3,TRBV24-1,-
TGTGCCAGCAGTCATTTAGACTTACCCTACAATGAGCAGTTCTTC,CASSHLDLPYNEQFF,-,TRBJ2-1,TRBV2,-
TGTGCCAGCAGCCAAGGGCGGGGCACCACAGATACGCAGTATTTT,CASSQGRGTTDTQYF,-,TRBJ2-3,TRBV4-2,-
TGCGCCAGCATGGCAGCGGGAGATGGCAATGAGCAGTTCTTC,CASMAAGDGNEQFF,TRBD2,TRBJ2-1,TRBV10-2,many
TGTGCCAGCAGCAGCAGGAGGGGGGGCACAGATACGCAGTATTTT,CASSSRRGGTDTQYF,-,TRBJ2-3,TRBV28,-
TGTGCCAGCAGCTCGACGGAGAGCTCCTACAATGAGCAGTTCTTC,CASSSTESSYNEQFF,-,TRBJ2-1,TRBV13,medium-sized
TGTGCCAGCAGCGTGGCAGGCGATAGCTCCTACGAGCAGTACTTC,CASSVAGDSSYEQYF,-,TRBJ2-7,TRBV9,many
TGTGCCAGCAGTGGCCAATATCAAGGCCCCCTTAACTATGGCTACACCTTC,CASSGQYQGPLNYGYTF,-,TRBJ1-2,TRBV6-1,many
TGCGCCAGCAGCACGACGACAGGGGGCCTCTCCAATGAGCAGTTCTTC,CASSTTTGGLSNEQFF,TRBD1,TRBJ2-1,TRBV5-1,-
TGTGCCAGCAGTGCAAATAGCAATCAGCCCCAGCATTTT,CASSANSNQPQHF,-,TRBJ1-5,TRBV25-1,-
TGTGCCACCAGCAGATACGGGGCATTTCAAGAGACCCAGTACTTC,CATSRYGAFQETQYF,-,TRBJ2-5,TRBV15,few
TGTGCCAGCAGCCAAGATAGGAACTTCCCATCGGCTAACTATGGCTACACCTTC,CASSQDRNFPSANYGYTF,-,TRBJ1-2,TRBV4-2,few
TGTGCCAGCAGCTTGGAGACGGGGGGGCCAGAGAATGAGCAGTTCTTC,CASSLETGGPENEQFF,TRBD2,TRBJ2-1,TRBV5-6,many
TGTGCCAGCAGCTTGGGAGGGGGATACGGCGGCACCGGGGAGCTGTTTTTT,CASSLGGGYGGTGELFF,-,TRBJ2-2,TRBV5-5,-
TGTGCCAGCAGTTCCGAAGCGGAGCCGGGAGATACGCAGTATTTT,CASSSEAEPGDTQYF,-,TRBJ2-3,TRBV12-3/TRBV12-4,many